The present T cell receptor beta chain was sequenced within a study of control samples from healthy donors and cancer patients. Comment on this clone: Compared with germline, one end of the junction differs, possibly owing to a read error.

The CDR3 consists of 15 residues. The germline CDR1 and CDR2 sequences are SEHNR and FQNEAQ (reference sequence). The method was immunoSEQ multiplex PCR; TCRdb's version includes in-frame clones alone and lacks a portion of them. The sample holds roughly 90,000 clones, about 89% seen once. The receptor was isolated from a woman in her 50s with colorectal cancer. This sequence joins TRBV7-9 and TRBJ1-1, with TRBD1 matching over 9 bases. Sequencing was performed on PBMCs. The CDR3 DNA reads as TGTGCCAGCAGCATCAACGGGGGACAGGGCGAAATAATCGTCTTT. It encodes CASSINGGQGEIIVF.